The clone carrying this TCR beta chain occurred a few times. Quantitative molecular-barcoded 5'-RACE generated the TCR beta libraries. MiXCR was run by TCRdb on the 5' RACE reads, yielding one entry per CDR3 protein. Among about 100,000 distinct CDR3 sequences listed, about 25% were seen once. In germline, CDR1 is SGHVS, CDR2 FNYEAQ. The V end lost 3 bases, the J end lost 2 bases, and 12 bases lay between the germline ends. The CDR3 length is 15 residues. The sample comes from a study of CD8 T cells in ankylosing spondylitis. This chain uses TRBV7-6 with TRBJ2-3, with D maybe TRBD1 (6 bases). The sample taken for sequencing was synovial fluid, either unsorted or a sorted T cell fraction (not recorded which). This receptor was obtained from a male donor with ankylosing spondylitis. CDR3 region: CASSFAGTNTDTQYF. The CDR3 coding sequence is TGTGCCAGCAGCTTCGCCGGGACAAACACAGATACGCAGTATTTT.